The 21 T cell receptor beta chains below all came from one sample that was sequenced in a study of blood T cell repertoires in COVID-19. Here immunoSEQ multiplex PCR was the method, and the copy in TCRdb shows in-frame clones only, minus some. The sample lists tens of thousands of clones, 89% occurring once. Sample: peripheral blood. These receptors were taken from a man at least 80 years old with acute or convalescent COVID-19.

The rearrangement links TRBV6-5 to TRBJ2-7; 7 bases line up with TRBD2. CDR3 size: 15 residues. Germline assignment: CDR1 MNHEY and CDR2 SVGAGI. V lost 0 bases, J lost 5 bases, and 7 bases stayed unmatched. The CDR3 loop is CASSYSSLADDEQYF. The CDR3, as DNA: TGTGCCAGCAGTTACTCGAGCCTAGCGGACGACGAGCAGTACTTC.

The chain links TRBV19 to TRBJ2-7; weak D call: TRBD2 (5 bases). The ends were cut back, 5 bases at V and 5 bases at J, with 13 bases in the middle. CDR1 is LNHDA, CDR2 SQIVND, per germline (reference sequence). This CDR3 is 13 amino acids long. CDR3 coding DNA: TGTGCCAGTAGTCTCCGGAGAGGGAACGAGCAGTACTTC. This translates into CASSLRRGNEQYF.

The chain uses TRBV5-1 and TRBJ2-1, with TRBD2 identical over 11 bases. Germline V gene sequence: CDR1 SGHRS, CDR2 YFSETQ. CDR3 length equals 17 residues. V shed 4 bases and J 7 bases; nucleotides not matched to a gene: 13. For the CDR3, the DNA is TGCGCCAGCAGCCCACTTAGCGGGGGGGCGTTTGAGAATGAGCAGTTCTTC. Its protein is CASSPLSGGAFENEQFF.

This clone showed up just once. The chain uses TRBV5-4 and TRBJ2-3, with 12 bases aligning to TRBD2. The CDR3 extends over 15 amino acids. Trimming removed 1 base from V and 5 bases from J; junction bases left unmatched: 2. CDR1 is SGHNT, CDR2 YYREEE, per germline (reference sequence). The CDR3 DNA reads TGTGCCAGCAGCTTGAGACTAGCGGGGGAAGATACGCAGTATTTT. Translating gives CASSLRLAGEDTQYF.

This sequence joins TRBV27 and TRBJ2-5, with D tentatively TRBD2 (7 bases). This CDR3 comprises 14 residues. CDR1 is MNHEY, CDR2 SMNVEV, per germline (reference sequence). Trimming removed 5 bases at V and 2 bases at J, with 12 bases between. The CDR3 sequence: CASSGGGPQETQYF. As DNA, the CDR3 is TGTGCCAGCAGTGGGGGGGGCCCTCAAGAGACCCAGTACTTC.

This clone has a handful of counts. A read error may produce the germline difference seen at one junction end. This chain joins TRBV5-4 and TRBJ2-1; a possible D gene is TRBD2 (6 bases). This CDR3 is built from 14 residues. The V gene's germline CDR1 is SGHNT and CDR2 YYREEE (reference sequence). CDR3 in amino acids: CASNRRDSHNEQFF. CDR3 nucleotide sequence: TGTGCCAGCAACAGACGGGACTCCCACAATGAGCAGTTCTTC.

The CDR3 coding sequence is TGCAGCGTTGGGGGCGGGACCTACGAGCAGTACTTC. Protein sequence: CSVGGGTYEQYF. V usage is TRBV29-1 and J usage is TRBJ2-7; D is perhaps TRBD2 (6 bases). CDR3 length: 12 residues. V was shortened by 4 bases and J by 2 bases, with 9 bases between the two germline ends. Germline V gene sequence: CDR1 SQVTM, CDR2 ANQGSEA.

The gene calls are TRBV2 and TRBJ1-5; D is perhaps TRBD1 (5 bases). Germline assignment: CDR1 SNHLY and CDR2 FYNNEI. The CDR3 spans 15 residues. Deletions cut 4 bases from V and 1 base from J, with 11 bases between. CDR3 amino acids: CASSVDRKSNQPQHF. The CDR3 nucleotides read TGTGCCAGCAGTGTTGACAGAAAAAGCAATCAGCCCCAGCATTTT. Combining the CDR3 with reference TRBV2 and TRBJ1-5 gives the whole variable domain EPEVTQTPSHQVTQMGQEVILRCVPISNHLYFYWYRQILGQKVEFLVSFYNNEISEKSEIFDDQFSVERPDGSNFTLKIRSTKLEDSAMYFCASSVDRKSNQPQHFGDGTRLSIL.

The genes are TRBV5-4 and TRBJ1-2; D gene ambiguous. The CDR3 totals 14 residues. V lost 6 bases and J lost 4, with 16 bases in between. Germline V CDR1 and CDR2: SGHNT, YYREEE (reference sequence). The CDR3 DNA is TGTGCCAGCATGCCTCACGAGAGTTCCTATGGCTACACCTTC. Amino acids: CASMPHESSYGYTF.

The chain is built from TRBV18 and TRBJ1-4; 9 positions match TRBD1. The CDR3 extends over 15 amino acids. With V trimmed by 3 bases and J by 5 bases, 4 bases remained unmatched. Looked up from germline, CDR1 is KGHSH and CDR2 is LQKENI. CDR3 region: CASSPRQGGNEKLFF. In DNA, the CDR3 is TGTGCCAGCTCACCCCGACAGGGGGGGAATGAAAAACTGTTTTTT.

The rearrangement links TRBV12-3 or TRBV12-4 to TRBJ2-2; D remains ambiguous. V lost 5 bases, J lost 8 bases, and 9 bases lay in between. The CDR3 spans 12 residues. The CDR3 region has the DNA TGTGCCAGCAGTGAATCTAGGGGGGAGCTGTTTTTT. Translated: CASSESRGELFF.

This clone appeared once. In DNA form, the CDR3 reads TGTGCCAGCAGTCAGACCGGGACAGGGGGCACTGAAGCTTTCTTT. This codes for CASSQTGTGGTEAFF. This chain uses TRBV25-1 with TRBJ1-1; 11 nucleotides align to TRBD1. CDR1 and CDR2 (germline): MGHDK, SYGVNS. Germline trimming cut 5 bases from V and 4 bases from J; bases unmatched to any gene: 6. The CDR3 spans 15 residues.

The V and J genes are TRBV19 and TRBJ2-3; 7 bases agree with TRBD1. CDR3 size: 17 residues. In germline, CDR1 is LNHDA, CDR2 SQIVND (reference sequence). V was pared by 7 bases and J by 1 base, with 14 bases of the junction left unmatched. The CDR3 DNA is TGTGCCAGTATGCCCCCCACAGGGGCGAGTGGCACAGATACGCAGTATTTT. This encodes CASMPPTGASGTDTQYF.

This chain's CDR3 is CASSKAAASNYGYTF. The CDR3 nucleotides are TGTGCCAGCAGCAAAGCGGCGGCATCCAACTATGGCTACACCTTC. The chain has TRBV21-1 and TRBJ1-2. TRBV21-1 is reported as a pseudogene. The CDR3 has 15 amino acids.

The rearrangement uses TRBV19 and TRBJ1-6, with TRBD1 as a possible D gene (6 bases). Trimming left V 3 bases short and J 6 bases short, with 12 bases between. From germline, CDR1 is LNHDA and CDR2 SQIVND (reference sequence). The CDR3 contains 15 residues. Here the CDR3 reads CASSMGASGNSPLHF. CDR3 DNA: TGTGCCAGTAGTATGGGGGCAAGTGGTAATTCACCCCTCCACTTT.

V usage is TRBV27 and J usage is TRBJ1-5; 7 bases match TRBD1. V shed 6 bases and J 3 bases; nucleotides not matched to a gene: 2. From germline, CDR1 is MNHEY and CDR2 SMNVEV (reference sequence). The length of the CDR3 is 13 residues. The CDR3 DNA reads TGTGCCAGCAGGGGACAGAACAATCAGCCCCAGCATTTT. Translation gives CASRGQNNQPQHF.

The chain employs TRBV19 and TRBJ1-2, with 7 positions matching TRBD1. Trimming took 4 bases from V and 8 from J; bases not matched to a gene: 4. CDR3 length equals 12 residues. Germline CDR1 LNHDA, CDR2 SQIVND (reference sequence). The CDR3 loop reads CASSTTGSGYTF. CDR3 DNA: TGTGCCAGTAGTACGACAGGGAGCGGCTACACCTTC. Full variable domain (rest looked up from reference TRBV19 and TRBJ1-2): DGGITQSPKYLFRKEGQNVTLSCEQNLNHDAMYWYRQDPGQGLRLIYYSQIVNDFQKGDIAEGYSVSREKKESFPLTVTSAQKNPTAFYLCASSTTGSGYTFGSGTRLTVV.

The V gene is TRBV7-3, the J gene TRBJ2-2; 7 bases are a match to TRBD2. The CDR3 runs 15 residues. J gave up 6 bases and V 0 bases, and 4 bases lay outside the gene matches. Germline CDR1 and CDR2: SGHTA and FQGTGA. The CDR3 loop is CASSLTTAGAGELFF. Here the CDR3 DNA reads TGTGCCAGCAGCTTAACTACGGCGGGGGCCGGGGAGCTGTTTTTT.

V is TRBV9 and J is TRBJ1-3; 9 nucleotides match TRBD1. The V gene end was trimmed by 0 bases and the J gene end by 0 bases; junction bases not matched to a gene: 4. The germline V gene encodes CDR1 SGDLS and CDR2 YYNGEE. This CDR3 is 17 amino acids long. For the CDR3, the DNA is TGTGCCAGCAGCGTAGCCGGGACAGGGCTCTCTGGAAACACCATATATTTT. It is translated as CASSVAGTGLSGNTIYF. Supplemented by reference TRBV9 and TRBJ1-3, the full variable domain reads DSGVTQTPKHLITATGQRVTLRCSPRSGDLSVYWYQQSLDQGLQFLIQYYNGEERAKGNILERFSAQQFPDLHSELNLSSLELGDSALYFCASSVAGTGLSGNTIYFGEGSWLTVV.

This clone has just a few counts. V gene TRBV4-1 combines with J gene TRBJ1-2; D not certain. V was pared by 2 bases and J by 3 bases, with 16 bases between. Germline CDR1 is MGHRA and CDR2 is YSYEKL. This CDR3 region has 16 residues. Here the CDR3 reads CASSQNRRSDDYGYTF. For the CDR3, the DNA is TGCGCCAGCAGCCAAAATAGGAGGTCAGACGACTATGGCTACACCTTC.

V gene TRBV4-1 combines with J gene TRBJ2-5, with 9 bases identical to TRBD2. Germline assignment: CDR1 MGHRA and CDR2 YSYEKL. The CDR3 sequence is 14 residues long. The junction had 4 bases not matched to a gene; V was cut back by 4 bases and J by 4 bases. The CDR3 nucleotides read TGCGCCAGCAGCCTCATAGCGGGGGCAGAGACCCAGTACTTC. Translated, it gives CASSLIAGAETQYF.